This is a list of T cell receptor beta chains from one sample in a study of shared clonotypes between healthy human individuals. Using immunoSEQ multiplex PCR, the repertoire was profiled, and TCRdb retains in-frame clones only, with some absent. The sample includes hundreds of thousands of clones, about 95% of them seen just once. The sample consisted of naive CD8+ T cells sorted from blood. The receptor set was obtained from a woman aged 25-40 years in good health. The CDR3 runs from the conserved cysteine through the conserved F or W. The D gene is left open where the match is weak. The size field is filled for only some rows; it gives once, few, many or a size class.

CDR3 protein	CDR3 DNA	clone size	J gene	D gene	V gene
CASLTSGSGDEQFF	TGTGCCAGTCTTACTAGCGGGAGTGGCGATGAGCAGTTCTTC	NA	TRBJ2-1	NA	TRBV21-1
CASSLTSYEQYF	TGTGCCAGCAGCTTGACCAGCTACGAGCAGTACTTC	NA	TRBJ2-7	NA	TRBV5-5
CASTPGTGSLNYGYTF	TGTGCCAGCACCCCCGGGACAGGGTCCCTTAACTATGGCTACACCTTC	NA	TRBJ1-2	TRBD1	TRBV28
CASRLQGHGANTDTQYF	TGCGCCAGCAGATTACAGGGCCACGGGGCGAACACAGATACGCAGTATTTT	NA	TRBJ2-3	NA	TRBV4-1
CASSTDPSYEQYF	TGTGCCAGCAGCACGGACCCTTCCTACGAGCAGTACTTC	NA	TRBJ2-7	NA	TRBV5-6
CASSYPGGPDGELFF	TGTGCCAGCAGTTACCCGGGAGGGCCAGACGGGGAGCTGTTTTTT	NA	TRBJ2-2	TRBD2	TRBV6-6
CASIGGALAGKSYEQYF	TGTGCCAGCATCGGGGGGGCACTAGCGGGAAAATCCTACGAGCAGTACTTC	NA	TRBJ2-7	TRBD2	TRBV2
CSVEGGTSGATYEQYF	TGCAGCGTTGAAGGCGGGACTAGCGGGGCGACCTACGAGCAGTACTTC	NA	TRBJ2-7	TRBD2	TRBV29-1
CASSQERGTEAFF	TGCGCCAGCAGCCAAGAGCGGGGTACTGAAGCTTTCTTT	NA	TRBJ1-1	NA	TRBV4-1
CASSLSPGSYGYTF	TGTGCCAGCAGTTTATCGCCAGGGTCCTATGGCTACACCTTC	NA	TRBJ1-2	NA	TRBV27
CTSSQDLARAIYNEQFF	TGCACCAGCAGCCAAGATTTAGCGAGAGCCATCTACAATGAGCAGTTCTTC	NA	TRBJ2-1	NA	TRBV1
CASSYLAGGYEQYF	TGTGCCAGCAGTTATCTAGCGGGAGGCTACGAGCAGTACTTC	NA	TRBJ2-7	TRBD2	TRBV6-5
CASSLSQYTEAFF	TGTGCCAGCAGTTTAAGTCAGTACACTGAAGCTTTCTTT	once	TRBJ1-1	NA	TRBV28